The 23 T cell receptor beta chains presented below share a single source sample, sequenced in a study of CD8 T cells in Susac syndrome. cDNA came from about 0.5 to 1 ug RNA primed by random hexamers. TCRdb ran MiXCR on the immunoSEQ multiplex PCR reads and lists one entry per CDR3 protein. The profile shows some 190,000 distinct CDR3 sequences, around 95% of them singletons. The sequenced sample consisted of CD4+ T cells from PBMCs. These receptors all come from a human donor with multiple sclerosis.

This chain links TRBV5-6 with TRBJ1-2, with D unclear. Trimming shortened V by 4 bases and J by 4 bases, and 14 bases separated the two germline ends. This CDR3 spans 14 amino acids. Germline V gene data show CDR1 as SGHDT and CDR2 as YYEEEE. The CDR3 DNA follows: TGTGCCAGCAGCCGCTTGATTAAAATCTATGGCTACACCTTC. This encodes CASSRLIKIYGYTF.

The V call is TRBV7-3, the J call TRBJ2-1; TRBD2 matches 7 bases. The CDR3 loop spans 15 amino acids. Germline loops: CDR1 SGHTA, CDR2 FQGTGA. Unmatched junction bases numbered 5, after V lost 4 bases and J lost 2 bases. This CDR3 reads CASSYTSDAYNEQFF. The CDR3 bases are TGTGCCAGCAGCTATACTAGCGACGCCTACAATGAGCAGTTCTTC. The entire variable domain, with the rest obtained from reference TRBV7-3 and TRBJ2-1, is as follows: GAGVSQTPSNKVTEKGKYVELRCDPISGHTALYWYRQSLGQGPEFLIYFQGTGAADDSGLPNDRFFAVRPEGSVSTLKIQRTERGDSAVYLCASSYTSDAYNEQFFGPGTRLTVL.

The chain employs TRBV15 and TRBJ2-2; no firm D call. This CDR3 has 13 residues. The V gene lost 2 bases and the J gene lost 8 bases, with 9 bases spanning the gap. The V gene's germline CDR1 is LNHNV and CDR2 YYDKDF (reference sequence). CDR3 loop: CATSRRFSGELFF. CDR3 in DNA: TGTGCCACCAGCAGACGGTTCTCTGGGGAGCTGTTTTTT.

CDR3 nucleotides: TGCAGTGCTACCGGGACGCAAAGCTCCTACGAGCAGTACTTC. It codes for CSATGTQSSYEQYF. The rearrangement links TRBV20-1 to TRBJ2-7; D may match TRBD1 or TRBD2 (5 bases each). The V gene's germline CDR1 is DFQATT and CDR2 SNEGSKA (reference sequence). CDR3 length equals 14 residues. Trimming stripped 4 bases from V and 0 bases from J, with 13 bases between.

This sequence joins TRBV24-1 and TRBJ2-2; D is perhaps TRBD2 (5 bases). CDR1 is KGHDR and CDR2 is SFDVKD in the germline V gene. The CDR3 sequence is 14 residues long. The V end lost 1 base, the J end lost 6 bases, and 8 bases lay between the germline ends. CDR3 residues: CATSDFGGPGELFF. The CDR3 DNA reads TGTGCCACCAGTGATTTCGGAGGACCCGGGGAGCTGTTTTTT.

This clonotype was found once. The rearrangement uses TRBV29-1 and TRBJ1-2; D not resolved. The germline CDR1 and CDR2 sequences are SQVTM and ANQGSEA. Between the trimmed V and J ends, which lost 7 bases and 7 bases, there was a span of 19 bases. There are 13 residues in the CDR3. The DNA of the CDR3 is TGCAGCGCTGCTAGATTGCACGTAGCTGGCTACACCTTC. The encoded protein is CSAARLHVAGYTF.

The rearrangement uses TRBV12-3 or TRBV12-4 and TRBJ2-5; no clear D. The CDR3 consists of 15 residues. V shed 5 bases and J shed 5 bases, with 18 bases lying between them. CDR3 DNA sequence: TGTGCCAGCAGTCCCCCCTGGAGAGGAAGGGAGACCCAGTACTTC. Its protein product is CASSPPWRGRETQYF.

The chain employs TRBV9 and TRBJ1-1, with D possibly matching TRBD1 (6 bases). V was clipped by 0 bases and J by 3 bases, with 9 bases between them. The germline V gene has CDR1 SGDLS and CDR2 YYNGEE. The CDR3 length is 14 residues. In nucleotides, the CDR3 is TGTGCCAGCAGCGTAGGCAGGGGACACACTGAAGCTTTCTTT. It translates to CASSVGRGHTEAFF.

This clonotype appeared once. The chain joins TRBV6-2 or TRBV6-3 to TRBJ2-7; TRBD2 is a possible D gene (5 bases). This CDR3 is 13 amino acids long. The germline CDR1 and CDR2 sequences are MNHEY and SVGEGT. Trimming shortened V by 7 bases and J by 6 bases, and 16 bases separated the two germline ends. Here the CDR3 reads CASTYRGLGEQYF. Written as DNA, the CDR3 is TGTGCCAGCACCTACAGAGGGCTCGGCGAGCAGTACTTC.

This chain links TRBV29-1 with TRBJ2-1; the match to TRBD2 covers 9 bases. The trim removed 8 bases at V and 10 bases at J, leaving 18 bases unmatched. The CDR3 is 15 residues long. Germline V gene sequence: CDR1 SQVTM, CDR2 ANQGSEA. This CDR3 is CSIRGGDSPTREQFF. In DNA, the CDR3 is TGCAGCATCCGCGGGGGGGACTCTCCCACGCGCGAGCAGTTCTTC.

This chain joins TRBV29-1 and TRBJ2-5; D not resolved. This CDR3 region has 10 residues. From germline, CDR1 is SQVTM and CDR2 ANQGSEA. V lost 5 bases and J lost 5, with 6 bases in between. CDR3: CSVRVETQYF. The CDR3 DNA reads TGCAGCGTTCGTGTGGAGACCCAGTACTTC.

The J gene is TRBJ2-2, the V gene TRBV5-4; 7 bases fit TRBD1. CDR3 length equals 15 residues. J gave up 6 bases and V 4 bases, and 9 bases lay outside the gene matches. Germline CDR1 SGHNT, CDR2 YYREEE (reference sequence). CDR3: CASSPTGSYPGELFF. The CDR3 nucleotides read TGTGCCAGCAGCCCGACAGGGAGCTACCCCGGGGAGCTGTTTTTT. Based on the CDR3 plus reference TRBV5-4 and TRBJ2-2, the full variable domain is ETGVTQSPTHLIKTRGQQVTLRCSSQSGHNTVSWYQQALGQGPQFIFQYYREEENGRGNFPPRFSGLQFPNYSSELNVNALELDDSALYLCASSPTGSYPGELFFGEGSRLTVL.

The V call is TRBV27, the J call TRBJ1-6; 7 nucleotides agree with TRBD1. This CDR3 has 14 residues. J was trimmed by 9 bases and V by 5 bases; bases with no gene match: 7. Per germline, CDR1 MNHEY and CDR2 SMNVEV (reference sequence). CDR3 amino acids: CASSLGTDPSPLHF. The CDR3 DNA is TGTGCCAGCAGTCTCGGGACAGACCCTTCACCCCTCCACTTT.

The chain has TRBV18 and TRBJ2-3, with D perhaps matching TRBD1 (6 bases). In germline, CDR1 is KGHSH, CDR2 LQKENI. V was clipped by 3 bases and J by 4 bases, with 11 bases between them. The length of the CDR3 is 14 residues. The CDR3 nucleotides are TGTGCCAGCTCACCCGGGACACTTCCAGATACGCAGTATTTT. This sequence encodes CASSPGTLPDTQYF.

The chain combines TRBV29-1 with TRBJ1-5; 7 nucleotides line up with TRBD1. Looked up from germline, CDR1 is SQVTM and CDR2 is ANQGSEA. V shed 4 bases, J shed 3 bases, and the junction held 3 bases outside the gene matches. The CDR3 covers 13 residues. CDR3 region: CSVGQGTNQPQHF. The CDR3 DNA is TGCAGCGTTGGACAGGGTACCAATCAGCCCCAGCATTTT.

The V and J genes are TRBV11-2 and TRBJ2-7; 8 positions agree with TRBD2. Trimming took 2 bases from V and 0 from J; bases not matched to a gene: 9. The CDR3 spans 17 residues. In germline, CDR1 is SGHAT, CDR2 FQNNGV. CDR3 coding DNA: TGTGCCAGCAGCTTACATATCCAGCGGGGGCCCTCCTACGAGCAGTACTTC. It codes for CASSLHIQRGPSYEQYF. The whole variable domain, remainder taken from reference TRBV11-2 and TRBJ2-7, is EAGVAQSPRYKIIEKRQSVAFWCNPISGHATLYWYQQILGQGPKLLIQFQNNGVVDDSQLPKDRFSAERLKGVDSTLKIQPAKLEDSAVYLCASSLHIQRGPSYEQYFGPGTRLTVT.

V gene TRBV29-1 combines with J gene TRBJ1-2; 10 nucleotides agree with TRBD1. The CDR3 covers 13 residues. Per the germline V gene, CDR1 is SQVTM and CDR2 is ANQGSEA. The V gene end was trimmed by 6 bases and the J gene end by 6 bases; junction bases not matched to a gene: 7. The DNA of the CDR3 is TGCAGCGTCAGACAGGGGGCAATCAATGGCTACACCTTC. Protein: CSVRQGAINGYTF. Supplemented by reference TRBV29-1 and TRBJ1-2, the full variable domain reads SAVISQKPSRDICQRGTSLTIQCQVDSQVTMMFWYRQQPGQSLTLIATANQGSEATYESGFVIDKFPISRPNLTFSTLTVSNMSPEDSSIYLCSVRQGAINGYTFGSGTRLTVV.

This rearrangement joins TRBV27 to TRBJ1-2, with D possibly matching TRBD1 (5 bases). V gave up 6 bases and J gave up 5 bases, with 13 bases separating them. This CDR3 comprises 13 residues. The germline gives CDR1 MNHEY, CDR2 SMNVEV (reference sequence). The chain's CDR3 is CASSAGRVYGYTF. The CDR3 DNA is TGTGCCAGCAGCGCGGGGCGCGTTTATGGCTACACCTTC.

The rearrangement joins TRBV20-1 to TRBJ1-2, with D perhaps matching TRBD1 (5 bases). Germline CDR1 and CDR2: DFQATT and SNEGSKA (reference sequence). Trimming pared 7 bases from V and 4 bases from J, leaving 10 bases between. The CDR3 sequence is 11 residues long. DNA of the CDR3: TGCAGTGGGCAGGGCGGCTATGGCTACACCTTC. It encodes CSGQGGYGYTF.

This chain joins TRBV23-1 and TRBJ2-3; either TRBD1 or TRBD2 may supply D (5 bases each). TRBV23-1 is given ORF status, its function remaining uncertain. V was clipped by 0 bases and J by 2 bases, with 9 bases between them. The CDR3 runs 15 residues. As DNA, the CDR3 is TGCGCCAGCAGTCAATCGGGACCGCACACAGATACGCAGTATTTT. Its protein is CASSQSGPHTDTQYF.

This sequence joins TRBV15 and TRBJ1-6; no clear D gene. This CDR3 comprises 16 residues. Germline V gives CDR1 LNHNV, CDR2 YYDKDF (reference sequence). With 0 bases removed from V and 10 bases from J, the gap between germline ends came to 16 bases. In DNA, the CDR3 is TGTGCCACCAGCAGAGATCCGACCCGCCTGGGATCACCCCTCCACTTT. Protein product: CATSRDPTRLGSPLHF.

The chain employs TRBV29-1 and TRBJ2-5; TRBD1 is a possible D gene (6 bases). The CDR3 runs to 13 residues. Trimming pared 7 bases from V and 0 bases from J, leaving 12 bases between. Germline V CDR1 and CDR2: SQVTM, ANQGSEA. The CDR3 region has the DNA TGCAGCGGGGGGCGAGGGGACCAAGAGACCCAGTACTTC. Its protein product is CSGGRGDQETQYF. The full variable domain, with the rest looked up from reference TRBV29-1 and TRBJ2-5, is SAVISQKPSRDICQRGTSLTIQCQVDSQVTMMFWYRQQPGQSLTLIATANQGSEATYESGFVIDKFPISRPNLTFSTLTVSNMSPEDSSIYLCSGGRGDQETQYFGPGTRLLVL.

The chain couples TRBV29-1 to TRBJ1-1, with TRBD1 matching over 7 bases. CDR3 length: 13 amino acids. CDR1 and CDR2 (germline): SQVTM, ANQGSEA. V was pared by 7 bases and J by 0 bases, with 5 bases of the junction left unmatched. The CDR3 nucleotides read TGCAGCGGCGCGGGACAGTTGAACACTGAAGCTTTCTTT. It specifies CSGAGQLNTEAFF.